Below are 7 T cell receptor beta chains sequenced from a single sample in a study of CD8+CD57+ T cells in acquired aplastic anemia. Both TCR beta VDJ combination and CDR3 sequence profiling were carried out. Genomic DNA was the template for this profiling. From the reads, TCRdb called clonotypes with MiXCR, one entry per CDR3 protein. The sample includes around 180,000 distinct CDR3 sequences, roughly 50% seen only once; the top ten take under 2%. Patients chosen for sequencing had shown CD8+CD57+ cell expansion by flow cytometry. The sequenced material came from sorted CD4+, CD8+, or CD8+CD57+ T cells (not recorded which) from PBMCs. All receptors derive from a human donor with aplastic anemia.

The count of this clonotype is one. The genes are TRBV11-1 and TRBJ1-2; maybe TRBD1 (5 bases). CDR1 and CDR2 from the germline V gene are SGHAT and FQDESV (reference sequence). Trimming stripped 6 bases from V and 2 bases from J, with 19 bases between. The CDR3 extends over 16 amino acids. CDR3 residues: CASRPAAGILNYGYTF. The CDR3, as DNA: TGTGCCAGCAGACCAGCCGCAGGGATACTCAACTATGGCTACACCTTC.

This clonotype was counted a single time. A much larger clone differs by one base, so this may be a read error. The CDR3 end shows no conserved phenylalanine or tryptophan, and so a read error is likely. The chain has TRBV7-9 and TRBJ2-2, with D tentatively TRBD1 (6 bases). The CDR3 sequence is 13 residues long. Germline V gives CDR1 SEHNR, CDR2 FQNEAQ (reference sequence). V lost 9 bases and J lost 3, with 11 bases in between. For the CDR3, the DNA is TGTGCCAGTGAAAGACAGGACACCGGGGAGCTGTTTTTG. Amino acid sequence: CASERQDTGELFL.

This chain connects TRBV15 to TRBJ2-3, with D maybe TRBD2 (6 bases). This CDR3 has 14 residues. The ends were cut back, 1 base at V and 1 base at J, with 6 bases in the middle. Germline V gene sequence: CDR1 LNHNV, CDR2 YYDKDF (reference sequence). The CDR3, as DNA: TGTGCCACCAGCAGAGGGGAGGGCACAGATACGCAGTATTTT. Protein: CATSRGEGTDTQYF.

The gene calls are TRBV19 and TRBJ2-7; 9 nucleotides align to TRBD1. Germline CDR1 reads LNHDA; CDR2 reads SQIVND (reference sequence). The trim removed 5 bases at V and 2 bases at J, leaving 7 bases unmatched. The CDR3 contains 15 residues. The CDR3 is CASSSGTGPTYEQYF. The DNA of the CDR3 is TGTGCCAGTAGTTCCGGGACAGGGCCGACCTACGAGCAGTACTTC.

The V and J genes are TRBV29-1 and TRBJ2-7, with D uncertain. V gave up 3 bases and J gave up 0 bases, with 12 bases separating them. Germline V CDR1 and CDR2: SQVTM, ANQGSEA. The CDR3 is 14 residues long. The CDR3 nucleotides are TGCAGCGTTGAGGGTCCAGGTAACTCCTACGAGCAGTACTTC. It specifies CSVEGPGNSYEQYF.

The chain recombines TRBV11-1 with TRBJ2-1; unclear D gene. The germline CDR1 and CDR2 sequences are SGHAT and FQDESV (reference sequence). V lost 1 base and J lost 4, with 11 bases in between. CDR3 size: 15 residues. The CDR3: CASSLEVTGYNEQFF. The CDR3 DNA is TGTGCCAGCAGCTTAGAGGTGACGGGTTACAATGAGCAGTTCTTC.

This clonotype was seen repeatedly, ten times or more. The chain is built from TRBV7-2 and TRBJ2-7, with a possible D match to TRBD2 (5 bases). Trimming shortened V by 4 bases and J by 2 bases, and 12 bases separated the two germline ends. Germline loops: CDR1 SGHTA, CDR2 FQGNSA. This CDR3 region has 14 residues. In DNA, the CDR3 is TGTGCCAGCAGCTCAGGACTGGGCCCCTACGAGCAGTACTTC. Amino acid sequence: CASSSGLGPYEQYF. The full variable domain, its missing parts supplied by reference TRBV7-2 and TRBJ2-7, is GAGVSQSPSNKVTEKGKDVELRCDPISGHTALYWYRQSLGQGLEFLIYFQGNSAPDKSGLPSDRFSAERTGGSVSTLTIQRTQQEDSAVYLCASSSGLGPYEQYFGPGTRLTVT.